The 22 T cell receptor beta chains presented below share a single source sample, sequenced in a study of CD8 T cells in Susac syndrome. RNA in amounts of about 0.5 to 1 ug was reverse transcribed with random hexamers. MiXCR was run by TCRdb on the immunoSEQ multiplex PCR reads, yielding one entry per CDR3 protein. This sample has about 210,000 distinct CDR3 sequences; 95% occur once, and the top ten carry 0.085% to 0.1%. The source material was CD4+ T cells from PBMCs. These receptor sequences come from a human donor with multiple sclerosis.

CDR3 sequence (DNA): TGTGCCACCAGCAACAGGAATAGCGGCTACACCTTC. It is translated as CATSNRNSGYTF. The chain couples TRBV15 to TRBJ1-2; D might be TRBD1 (5 bases). The CDR3 runs to 12 residues. CDR1 LNHNV and CDR2 YYDKDF come from the germline V gene (reference sequence). Trimming removed 4 bases from V and 8 bases from J, with 11 bases in between.

V usage is TRBV28 and J usage is TRBJ2-3; perhaps TRBD2 as D (6 bases). CDR1 is MDHEN, CDR2 SYDVKM, per germline. V lost 0 bases and J 8 bases, leaving 18 bases between the germline ends. CDR3 size: 16 residues. The CDR3 spells CASSLCQAGSLCTQYF. The CDR3, as DNA: TGTGCCAGCAGTTTATGTCAAGCCGGGAGTCTGTGTACGCAGTATTTT. Together with reference TRBV28 and TRBJ2-3, the CDR3 gives the full variable domain: DVKVTQSSRYLVKRTGEKVFLECVQDMDHENMFWYRQDPGLGLRLIYFSYDVKMKEKGDIPEGYSVSREKKERFSLILESASTNQTSMYLCASSLCQAGSLCTQYFGPGTRLTVL.

The V call is TRBV15, the J call TRBJ2-4; D is possibly TRBD1 or TRBD2 (5 bases each). The ends were cut back, 0 bases at V and 2 bases at J, with 8 bases in the middle. Germline V gene data show CDR1 as LNHNV and CDR2 as YYDKDF (reference sequence). The CDR3 totals 15 residues. CDR3 protein: CATSRDGGSKNIQYF. In nucleotides, the CDR3 is TGTGCCACCAGCAGAGATGGGGGTTCCAAAAACATTCAGTACTTC.

The V and J genes are TRBV28 and TRBJ1-5; tentative D call: TRBD1 (6 bases). The CDR3 length is 16 residues. Germline-derived CDR1 and CDR2 are MDHEN and SYDVKM. Trimming pared 5 bases from V and 7 bases from J, leaving 21 bases between. CDR3 region: CASSENSGTPPQPQHF. Here the CDR3 DNA reads TGTGCCAGCAGTGAGAACTCCGGGACACCTCCCCAGCCCCAGCATTTT.

This clonotype is a singleton in its sample. This chain uses TRBV11-2 with TRBJ2-5; D may be TRBD2 (5 bases). The CDR3 totals 14 residues. V was pared by 4 bases and J by 0 bases, with 9 bases between. The germline CDR1 and CDR2 sequences are SGHAT and FQNNGV. CDR3 region: CASSSGGYQETQYF. The CDR3 coding sequence is TGTGCCAGCAGCTCGGGCGGGTACCAAGAGACCCAGTACTTC.

The gene calls are TRBV3-1 and TRBJ1-5, with a weak D call TRBD1 (6 bases). V lost 5 bases, J lost 5 bases, and 10 bases lay in between. This CDR3 region has 13 residues. Germline V gene lookup returns CDR1 LGHDT and CDR2 YNNKEL (reference sequence). For the CDR3, the DNA is TGTGCCAGCAGCGGTCGGACAGATCAGCCCCAGCATTTT. This encodes CASSGRTDQPQHF.

The gene calls are TRBV4-2 and TRBJ2-5; TRBD1 matches 9 bases. CDR1 is LGHNA and CDR2 is YNFKEQ in the germline V gene. The J segment lost 0 bases and the V segment lost 2 bases, leaving 16 bases of the junction unmatched. The CDR3 has 20 residues. In DNA, the CDR3 is TGTGCCAGCAGCCAACGCATTACCGGGACAGGGAACCCATACCAAGAGACCCAGTACTTC. Amino acid sequence: CASSQRITGTGNPYQETQYF.

The rearrangement joins TRBV18 to TRBJ2-5; D is ambiguous. Trimming took 2 bases from V and 3 from J, leaving 4 bases between them. The CDR3 covers 12 residues. Germline V gene sequence: CDR1 KGHSH, CDR2 LQKENI. As DNA, the CDR3 is TGTGCCAGCTCACCAAATGAAGAGACCCAGTACTTC. Translating gives CASSPNEETQYF.

The chain employs TRBV28 and TRBJ2-2; D unresolved. Germline V lookup: CDR1 MDHEN, CDR2 SYDVKM. Trimming shortened V by 8 bases and J by 2 bases, and 9 bases separated the two germline ends. The CDR3 runs 13 residues. CDR3 region: CASYAVNTGELFF. DNA of the CDR3: TGTGCCAGCTATGCAGTAAACACCGGGGAGCTGTTTTTT.

J is TRBJ1-2 and V is TRBV28, with TRBD1 matching over 10 bases. There are 14 residues in the CDR3. Germline CDR1 and CDR2: MDHEN and SYDVKM. The junction had 5 bases not matched to a gene; V was cut back by 7 bases and J by 3 bases. Here the CDR3 reads CASKDRGLYYGYTF. The CDR3 DNA reads TGTGCCAGCAAGGACAGGGGGTTGTACTATGGCTACACCTTC.

The chain employs TRBV6-5 and TRBJ1-6; the D gene is possibly TRBD1 (5 bases). The CDR3 loop spans 13 amino acids. Trimming removed 5 bases from V and 10 bases from J, with 12 bases in between. Germline V lookup: CDR1 MNHEY, CDR2 SVGAGI. The CDR3 region is CASSGTAGSPLHF. The CDR3 bases are TGTGCCAGCAGTGGGACCGCTGGCTCACCCCTCCACTTT.

This chain connects TRBV15 to TRBJ2-2; D remains unclear. V was shortened by 4 bases and J by 8 bases, with 20 bases between the two germline ends. Germline V gene data show CDR1 as LNHNV and CDR2 as YYDKDF (reference sequence). This CDR3 comprises 16 residues. In DNA, the CDR3 is TGTGCCACCAGCACAGGTGACGGTTCCCGCCGTGGGGAGCTGTTTTTT. This sequence encodes CATSTGDGSRRGELFF.

The chain carries TRBV7-2 and TRBJ2-1; possibly TRBD1 or TRBD2 for D (6 bases each). Trimming took off 5 bases at V and 6 bases at J, with 20 bases between the two ends. This CDR3 has 16 amino acids. The germline gives CDR1 SGHTA, CDR2 FQGNSA. This CDR3 reads CASSLPGATQRNEQFF. In DNA, the CDR3 is TGTGCCAGCAGCCTCCCGGGGGCGACCCAGCGCAATGAGCAGTTCTTC.

V and J are TRBV20-1 and TRBJ2-1, with 8 bases lining up with TRBD1. This CDR3 spans 14 amino acids. V lost 3 bases, J lost 7 bases, and 8 bases stayed unmatched. Germline V lookup: CDR1 DFQATT, CDR2 SNEGSKA (reference sequence). CDR3: CSASARGLWNEQFF. The CDR3 DNA sequence: TGCAGTGCTAGTGCCAGGGGGCTATGGAATGAGCAGTTCTTC.

The V and J genes are TRBV3-1 and TRBJ2-7; D ambiguous. CDR3 length equals 12 residues. Trimming took off 1 base at V and 6 bases at J, with 7 bases between the two ends. The V gene's germline CDR1 is LGHDT and CDR2 YNNKEL (reference sequence). CDR3 DNA sequence: TGTGCCAGCAGCCAAGGCACCACCGAGCAGTACTTC. Its protein is CASSQGTTEQYF.

The rearrangement uses TRBV29-1 and TRBJ2-1; D is unresolved. This CDR3 comprises 11 residues. V was shortened by 4 bases and J by 3 bases, with 4 bases between the two germline ends. Per the germline V gene, CDR1 is SQVTM and CDR2 is ANQGSEA. This chain's CDR3 is CSVVGYNEQFF. The CDR3, as DNA: TGCAGCGTTGTCGGCTACAATGAGCAGTTCTTC.

This rearrangement joins TRBV2 to TRBJ1-1; 7 positions match TRBD1. V trimming: 5 bases; J trimming: 1 base; junction bases outside the gene matches: 7. CDR1 is SNHLY, CDR2 FYNNEI, per germline. The CDR3 consists of 15 residues. DNA for the CDR3: TGTGCCAGCAGTAAAGAGGGACAGAAGAACACTGAAGCTTTCTTT. Amino acids: CASSKEGQKNTEAFF. The variable domain in full, with the rest retrieved from reference TRBV2 and TRBJ1-1, is EPEVTQTPSHQVTQMGQEVILRCVPISNHLYFYWYRQILGQKVEFLVSFYNNEISEKSEIFDDQFSVERPDGSNFTLKIRSTKLEDSAMYFCASSKEGQKNTEAFFGQGTRLTVV.

The chain uses TRBV14 and TRBJ1-2; perhaps TRBD1 as D (5 bases). The CDR3 has 13 residues. Germline assignment: CDR1 SGHDN and CDR2 FVKESK. V lost 6 bases and J lost 2, with 10 bases in between. The chain's CDR3 is CASSEGLNYGYTF. CDR3 DNA sequence: TGTGCCAGCAGTGAGGGACTGAACTATGGCTACACCTTC. Complete variable domain (other parts from reference TRBV14 and TRBJ1-2): EAGVTQFPSHSVIEKGQTVTLRCDPISGHDNLYWYRRVMGKEIKFLLHFVKESKQDESGMPNNRFLAERTGGTYSTLKVQPAELEDSGVYFCASSEGLNYGYTFGSGTRLTVV.

The genes are TRBV27 and TRBJ1-2; 7 nucleotides agree with TRBD1. This CDR3 comprises 15 residues. Germline V gene lookup returns CDR1 MNHEY and CDR2 SMNVEV (reference sequence). Trimming removed 3 bases from V and 0 bases from J; junction bases left unmatched: 4. CDR3 loop: CASSFSDRSNYGYTF. The CDR3 DNA follows: TGTGCCAGCAGTTTTTCGGACAGGTCTAACTATGGCTACACCTTC.

The chain combines TRBV18 with TRBJ2-2; 8 bases fit TRBD1. Trimming took 4 bases from V and 4 from J; bases not matched to a gene: 5. CDR1 is KGHSH, CDR2 LQKENI, per germline. The CDR3 totals 15 residues. The CDR3 is CASSQGQGGTGELFF. The CDR3 DNA reads as TGTGCCAGCTCACAAGGACAGGGAGGCACCGGGGAGCTGTTTTTT.

The chain combines TRBV12-3 or TRBV12-4 with TRBJ2-1, with a possible D match to TRBD2 (5 bases). The CDR3 has 12 amino acids. Trimming stripped 3 bases from V and 9 bases from J, with 9 bases between. CDR3 nucleotide sequence: TGTGCCAGCAGTTTTGAGGCGGGTGAGCAGTTCTTC. Protein: CASSFEAGEQFF.

This chain uses TRBV30 with TRBJ2-7, with 8 nucleotides matching TRBD2. Germline trimming cut 2 bases from V and 3 bases from J; bases unmatched to any gene: 9. CDR3 length: 15 amino acids. Per germline, CDR1 GTSNPN and CDR2 SVGIG (reference sequence). The CDR3 bases are TGTGCCTGGAGTTCGGCGGCTAGCGGGTTCTACGAGCAGTACTTC. This sequence encodes CAWSSAASGFYEQYF.